This T cell receptor (beta chain) was recovered during a study of blood T cell repertoires in COVID-19. In the study overall: The cDNA or gDNA used as material had been derived from T cells, B-cell-depleted T cells, or PBMCs.

Trimming left V 7 bases short and J 6 bases short, with 18 bases between. The CDR3 extends over 14 amino acids. CDR1 MDHEN and CDR2 SYDVKM come from the germline V gene. The repertoire was sequenced with immunoSEQ multiplex PCR; TCRdb's copy has only in-frame clones and lacks some. Here the sample spans hundreds of thousands of clones, roughly 91% being singletons. This clonotype was sampled from a woman aged 25 to 39 with acute or convalescent COVID-19. Sequencing was performed on peripheral blood. The chain links TRBV28 to TRBJ1-2, with D unclear. This chain's CDR3 is CASTAGSLGNGYTF. The DNA for the CDR3 is TGTGCCAGCACCGCCGGGTCCCTCGGGAATGGCTACACCTTC.